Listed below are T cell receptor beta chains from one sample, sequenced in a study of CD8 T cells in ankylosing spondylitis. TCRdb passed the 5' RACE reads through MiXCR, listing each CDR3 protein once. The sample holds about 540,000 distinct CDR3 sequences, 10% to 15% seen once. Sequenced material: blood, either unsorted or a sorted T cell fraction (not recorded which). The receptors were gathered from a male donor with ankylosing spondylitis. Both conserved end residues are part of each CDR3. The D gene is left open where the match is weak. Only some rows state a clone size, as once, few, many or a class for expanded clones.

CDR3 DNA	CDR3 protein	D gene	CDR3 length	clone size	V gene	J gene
TGTGCCAGCAGCCCTCCAGTGGTGGGCGGGGAGCTGTTTTTT	CASSPPVVGGELFF	-	14	-	TRBV7-2	TRBJ2-2
TGTGCCAGCAGTTCTGACAGGGATTTCTCCTACGAGCAGTACTTC	CASSSDRDFSYEQYF	TRBD1	15	-	TRBV27	TRBJ2-7
TGCGCCAGCAGCTTGGGGCGGAGAGAAGAGACCCAGTACTTC	CASSLGRREETQYF	-	14	-	TRBV5-1	TRBJ2-5
TGTGCCAGCAGCTCACCCCCGACCCAGGGCTACACCTTC	CASSSPPTQGYTF	-	13	many	TRBV5-8	TRBJ1-2
TGTGCCAGCTCCAACAGCCCCGAGGCGGGGACTGAAGCTTTCTTT	CASSNSPEAGTEAFF	-	15	few	TRBV18	TRBJ1-1
TGCAGTGCCCCAGGGGCCGGCTCTGGAAACACCATATATTTT	CSAPGAGSGNTIYF	-	14	few	TRBV20-1	TRBJ1-3
TGCAGTGCTAGGCCCCGGGAGCGGAGCTCCTACAATGAGCAGTTCTTC	CSARPRERSSYNEQFF	-	16	few	TRBV20-1	TRBJ2-1
TGTGCCAGCAGCGCGGGAGGCCTCAATGAGCAGTTCTTC	CASSAGGLNEQFF	TRBD2	13	-	TRBV6-2/TRBV6-3	TRBJ2-1
TGCAGTGCCTCACTAGCGGGACCGGGGCACGAGCAGTACTTC	CSASLAGPGHEQYF	TRBD2	14	-	TRBV20-1	TRBJ2-7
TGCAGTGCGGAGAACCCAGATACGCAGTATTTT	CSAENPDTQYF	-	11	few	TRBV20-1	TRBJ2-3
TGCAGTGCCATCTGGACAGGCGAAAAACTGTTTTTT	CSAIWTGEKLFF	TRBD1	12	once	TRBV20-1	TRBJ1-4
TGCTGTGCTAGAGATCGGGGCGGGAGCTCCTACAATGAGCAGTTCTTC	CCARDRGGSSYNEQFF	TRBD2	16	-	TRBV20-1	TRBJ2-1
TGTGCCAGCAGCTGGGTAACTAGCGGGAGGAATGAGCAGTTCTTC	CASSWVTSGRNEQFF	TRBD2	15	many	TRBV7-2	TRBJ2-1
TGTGCCAGCGGCTTCGGGCTCTATGGCTACACCTTC	CASGFGLYGYTF	-	12	-	TRBV12-3/TRBV12-4	TRBJ1-2
TGTGCCATCAGTGAGTTCCGGGACAGGGTAGCCCGAAGCTCTGGAAACACCATATATTTT	CAISEFRDRVARSSGNTIYF	TRBD1	20	many	TRBV10-3	TRBJ1-3
TGTGCCACCAGTGACCCCCAGGGGGCGGGAGATACGCAGTATTTT	CATSDPQGAGDTQYF	TRBD1	15	-	TRBV24-1	TRBJ2-3
TGCAGTGCTAGAGATCTCGCGGGGGATCAGCCCCAGCATTTT	CSARDLAGDQPQHF	-	14	few	TRBV20-1	TRBJ1-5
TGTGCCAGCAGCTTAGCGGGGGACCCTGAAGCTTTCTTT	CASSLAGDPEAFF	-	13	-	TRBV11-2	TRBJ1-1
TGTGCCAGCAGGGACGGGAGGTACACTGAAGCTTTCTTT	CASRDGRYTEAFF	-	13	few	TRBV7-9	TRBJ1-1
TGTGCCGTTGGACTAGCGGGAGGGCAAGAGACCCAGTACTTC	CAVGLAGGQETQYF	TRBD2	14	-	TRBV24-1	TRBJ2-5
TGTGCCAGCAGTTCCCCGGACAGGGCGGGGACCCAGTACTTC	CASSSPDRAGTQYF	TRBD1	14	many	TRBV6-5	TRBJ2-5
TGTGCCATCGAGGACAGCCGCTCCTACGAGCAGTACTTC	CAIEDSRSYEQYF	-	13	many	TRBV10-3	TRBJ2-7
TGTGCCAGCAGCCCAGGGGGGGGCAGAGAAGAGACCCAGTACTTC	CASSPGGGREETQYF	-	15	-	TRBV11-3	TRBJ2-5
TGTGCCAGCAGTTTAGGCAGGGATTTTACGGGAGTAAACAATGAGCAGTTCTTC	CASSLGRDFTGVNNEQFF	-	18	few	TRBV27	TRBJ2-1
TGTGCCAGCTCACCACCGGTACTAGCGGGAGGTAACAATGAGCAGTTCTTC	CASSPPVLAGGNNEQFF	TRBD2	17	-	TRBV18	TRBJ2-1
TGCAGCGTTGTTTGGGGAACTGAAGCTTTCTTT	CSVVWGTEAFF	-	11	-	TRBV29-1	TRBJ1-1
TGCAGCGTGGGGGGTGTAGATACGCAGTATTTT	CSVGGVDTQYF	-	11	-	TRBV29-1	TRBJ2-3
TGTGCCAGCAGCCGTTCCGGGACAGGGGGTTTCAATTCACCCCTCCACTTT	CASSRSGTGGFNSPLHF	TRBD1	17	-	TRBV12-3/TRBV12-4	TRBJ1-6
TGCAGTGCTAGAGGGACTGGGACTAGCGGGAGGGCCGTGGGGGAGCTGTTTTTT	CSARGTGTSGRAVGELFF	TRBD2	18	many	TRBV20-1	TRBJ2-2
TGTGCCAGTAGTAGCCCCCCGGGTACCTCCTACAATGAGCAGTTCTTC	CASSSPPGTSYNEQFF	-	16	-	TRBV19	TRBJ2-1
TGTGCCAGCAGCAAACTACTAGCGGGAGTTGAGCAGTTCTTC	CASSKLLAGVEQFF	TRBD2	14	-	TRBV7-2	TRBJ2-1
TGTGCCACCAGCGGGCGGAGATACACCGGGGAGCTGTTTTTT	CATSGRRYTGELFF	-	14	few	TRBV15	TRBJ2-2
TGCAGTGCTAGTGGGCTAGCGGGAGTCGAAACCGGGGAGCTGTTTTTT	CSASGLAGVETGELFF	TRBD2	16	few	TRBV20-1	TRBJ2-2
TGTGCCAGCAGAAGTCCGGGGGACAGGGTGACTTTCTTT	CASRSPGDRVTFF	TRBD1	13	-	TRBV6-1	TRBJ1-1
TGCAGTGCTAGTTACGGACAGGGGCACGAGACCCAGTACTTC	CSASYGQGHETQYF	TRBD1	14	few	TRBV20-1	TRBJ2-5
TGTGCCACAGGACTAGCGATAGTAGGGGAGCTGTTTTTT	CATGLAIVGELFF	TRBD2	13	many	TRBV7-2	TRBJ2-2
TGCAGCGTTGATAGGACAGGGTCCTACGAGCAGTACTTC	CSVDRTGSYEQYF	TRBD1	13	many	TRBV29-1	TRBJ2-7
TGCGCCAGCAGCCGTGGGCCTTCCGGGGATACGCAGTATTTT	CASSRGPSGDTQYF	-	14	many	TRBV5-1	TRBJ2-3
TGTGCCAGCAGTCCCCGGGGGGACGAAGGCGGTAATCAGCCCCAGCATTTT	CASSPRGDEGGNQPQHF	-	17	few	TRBV6-1	TRBJ1-5
TGCGCCAGCAGCTTCGACGGAAGCTCCTACAATGAGCAGTTCTTC	CASSFDGSSYNEQFF	-	15	many	TRBV5-1	TRBJ2-1
TGCGCCAGCAGCCTTGGAGGCAGGGATGGTCAGCCCCAGCATTTT	CASSLGGRDGQPQHF	-	15	-	TRBV4-1	TRBJ1-5
TGTGCCAGCAGCACTCGAGGGCAAGAGACCCAGTACTTC	CASSTRGQETQYF	-	13	-	TRBV7-9	TRBJ2-5
TGTGCCAGCAGCCCCGGGTGGACCGGGGAGCTGTTTTTT	CASSPGWTGELFF	-	13	many	TRBV7-6	TRBJ2-2
TGCGCCAGCAGCTTGGGAGGTAGCGGGGTCCCGGAGACCCAGTACTTC	CASSLGGSGVPETQYF	TRBD2	16	-	TRBV5-1	TRBJ2-5
TGTGCCAGCATCCTCCTTATTAACAATGAGCAGTTCTTC	CASILLINNEQFF	-	13	few	TRBV5-6	TRBJ2-1
TGCAGCGGGGCGGCAGGGCAGGGCTACACCTTC	CSGAAGQGYTF	-	11	-	TRBV29-1	TRBJ1-2
TGTGCCAGCAGTATCACAGGGACAGGGACCCAGTACTTC	CASSITGTGTQYF	TRBD1	13	-	TRBV25-1	TRBJ2-5
TGCGCCAGCCCTGGGGTAGAGGTTGATACGCAGTATTTT	CASPGVEVDTQYF	-	13	-	TRBV10-1	TRBJ2-3
TGCAGTGCTAGTATGGGACTAGCGGACCTGTACCAAGAGACCCAGTACTTC	CSASMGLADLYQETQYF	TRBD2	17	-	TRBV20-1	TRBJ2-5
TGTGCCAGTAGTTTGGGGGCCATGAACACTGAAGCTTTCTTT	CASSLGAMNTEAFF	-	14	few	TRBV19	TRBJ1-1
TGTGCCAGCAGCTACCGACGGACTAGCGGACTAACCTCACCTAGCACAGATACGCAGTATTTT	CASSYRRTSGLTSPSTDTQYF	TRBD2	21	-	TRBV11-2	TRBJ2-3
TGTGCCAGCAGTGACAGGGAGAATTCACCCCTCCACTTT	CASSDRENSPLHF	-	13	few	TRBV6-1	TRBJ1-6
TGTGCTAGTCTCTGGTTAAACACTGAAGCTTTCTTT	CASLWLNTEAFF	-	12	few	TRBV12-5	TRBJ1-1
TGCAGTGCTTCGAGCGGACAGGGTGGCTACGAGCAGTACTTC	CSASSGQGGYEQYF	TRBD1	14	-	TRBV20-1	TRBJ2-7
TGTGCCAGCAGCGTAGGGGAAGGGGTACCCCTCCACTTT	CASSVGEGVPLHF	-	13	few	TRBV9	TRBJ1-6
TGTGCCAGTAGACCCGGGGACAGGGGGTACACTGAAGCTTTCTTT	CASRPGDRGYTEAFF	TRBD1	15	-	TRBV19	TRBJ1-1
TGTGCCAGCAGTTACTCCGGGACTAGGGGGATGGAGCAGTTCTTC	CASSYSGTRGMEQFF	TRBD2	15	few	TRBV7-2	TRBJ2-1
TGCGCCAGCAGCTTGGATGGCGGGAGAATAGGTGAGCAGTTCTTC	CASSLDGGRIGEQFF	TRBD2	15	many	TRBV5-1	TRBJ2-1
TGTGCCAGCAGCCCTCAACTAGCGGGAGGGCCAGGCACCGGGGAGCTGTTCTTT	CASSPQLAGGPGTGELFF	TRBD2	18	few	TRBV7-8	TRBJ2-2
TGTGCCAGCAGCTTAAGAGCGGGAGAAGATGAGCAGTTCTTC	CASSLRAGEDEQFF	TRBD2	14	few	TRBV7-9	TRBJ2-1